This T cell receptor beta chain was identified during a study of a mutant IDH1 vaccine in newly diagnosed glioma. Overall study: Previous care, which was radiotherapy, temozolomide, or both, most often involved both.

Libraries were prepared by immunoSEQ multiplex PCR; TCRdb keeps only in-frame clonotypes and omits some of them. The table records some 50,000 clones, less than 70% of them present only once. General observations from the study: Changes in the top peripheral T cell clonotypes seemingly had no bearing on pseudoprogression.

Described time point: week 47, end of study. One vaccine dose held 300 ug of mutant IDH1 20-mer peptide and came with topical imiquimod. Vaccinations, eight in total, occurred in weeks 1, 3, 5, 7, 11, 15, 19, 23. The germline V gene encodes CDR1 SGHRS and CDR2 YFSETQ. This CDR3 has 17 residues. Germline trimming cut 5 bases from V and 8 bases from J; bases unmatched to any gene: 14. On this clone itself: Antigen unknown.

The rearrangement uses TRBV5-1 and TRBJ2-1; TRBD1 agrees at 12 bases. The source was peripheral blood mononuclear cells (PBMCs), collected from a glioma patient whose treatment included an IDH1 peptide vaccine. This receptor was identified in a man in his forties with glioma. Some clones in this sample may be carry-over from other donors' samples. The DNA of the CDR3 is TGCGCCAGCAGGCCACAGGCCGGGACAGGGGGCCGGGATGAGCAGTTCTTC. Its translation: CASRPQAGTGGRDEQFF.